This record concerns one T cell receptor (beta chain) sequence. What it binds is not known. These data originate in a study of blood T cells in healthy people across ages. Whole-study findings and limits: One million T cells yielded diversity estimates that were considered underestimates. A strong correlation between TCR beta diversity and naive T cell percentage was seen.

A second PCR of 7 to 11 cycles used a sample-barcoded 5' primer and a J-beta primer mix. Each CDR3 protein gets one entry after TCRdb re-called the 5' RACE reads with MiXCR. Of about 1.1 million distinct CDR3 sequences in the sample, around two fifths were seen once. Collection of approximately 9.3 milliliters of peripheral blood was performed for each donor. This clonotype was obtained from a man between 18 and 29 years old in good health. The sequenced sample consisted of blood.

The CDR3: CSVVGIQETQYF. CDR3 nucleotides: TGCAGCGTTGTGGGCATACAAGAGACCCAGTACTTC. The chain employs TRBV29-1 and TRBJ2-5; D not certain. V lost 4 bases, J lost 2 bases, and 8 bases lay in between. In germline, CDR1 is SQVTM, CDR2 ANQGSEA. This CDR3 region has 12 residues.